What follows describes a single TCR beta chain. Its recognized antigen is unknown. Per-base qualities were not stored, and no clone one base away is much larger. The High Capacity cDNA Reverse Transcription Kit was used to reverse transcribe all of the isolated RNA, meaning that expressed TCRB transcripts were what got sequenced. Naive, central memory and regulatory T cell samples underwent deep immunoSEQ sequencing, averaging about 3.57 million total reads per sample. Sorted cells were lysed in RLT buffer, and RNA was extracted using DNase-treated RNeasy Micro or Mini kits according to cell number. Each cell subset was processed separately to prevent cross-contamination, with patient and healthy donor samples processed together. The immunoSEQ multiplex PCR was used to amplify TCRB sequences from cDNA, yielding 87-bp fragments that span the CDR3 region. Sequencing of the amplicons was performed on the Illumina HiSeq platform. From the authors' description of their analysis: PCR bias was corrected computationally using synthetic template baselines, and reads within Hamming distance 2 were collapsed, with unmergeable singletons discarded. Reads were aligned to IMGT to assign V, D and J genes, CDR3 length, and insertions or deletions at six rearrangement sites. Clonotype counts were normalized to sorted cell number within each subset before computing true diversity and Gini coefficients with the tcR R package. The overlap coefficient, calculated on TCRB nucleotide sequences, was used to quantify repertoire sharing. The immuneACCESS repertoire file appears here via TCRdb, limited to in-frame rearrangements. These files lack a portion of the clones; in checked studies, under half of the deficit traces to unresolved V genes, and the cause of the others is not known. The V and J calls and clone size come from that table; D and trimming were worked out from the DNA. This sample is represented by approximately 50,000 clones; under 50% of them were singletons. The ten largest clones represent 1.4% of the sample.

The data were obtained in a study of beta chain features in type 1 diabetes listed by TCRdb under 2018. Describing the broader study: No differences in mean age, gender distribution, total cell number or subset yield were found between patients and healthy donors. A total of about 100,000,000 sorted cells were examined across all samples, and RNA yield correlated strongly with the number of cells per subset. The study compared TCRB repertoires of sorted circulating CD4+ T cell subsets between recently diagnosed type 1 diabetes patients and matched healthy donors. Regulatory and stem cell-like memory subsets were obtained from only 8 patients and roughly eight healthy donors, while naive and central memory subsets were obtained from all 30 or so donors.

The CDR3, cysteine through phenylalanine, is 15 amino acids long. Solely the CDR3 DNA is kept, with 45 bases framed from the first base. The V end loses 8 bases and the J end loses 2 bases, and a stretch of 17 bases separates them. Reading the germline V gene gives CDR1 SGDLS and CDR2 YYNGEE. Each donor gave one peripheral blood draw, averaging roughly 0.11 L, which was collected into heparinised tubes. Using a panel that included CD45RO, CCR7, CD25, CD127, CD95 and CD27, naive, central memory, regulatory and stem cell-like memory CD4+ T cells were sorted on a BD FACSAria II. A purity above 98% was achieved for all sorted populations. PBMCs were separated immediately by Lymphoprep density gradient centrifugation and were stained directly, without being cultured. To minimize batch effects, samples were stained and sorted in pairs, one healthy donor with one patient per experiment. Broader findings and caveats from the paper: The naive, central memory and regulatory TCRB repertoires appeared to resemble one another more closely among patients than among healthy donors. Because cDNA was sequenced instead of genomic DNA, highly expressing activated cells could be over-represented, though the groups showed no difference in activation or CD3 levels. A moderate but significant shortening of TCRB CDR3 length was observed in type 1 diabetes patients in all four CD4+ subsets. HLA sub-analyses involved small numbers of individuals, so any influence of HLA type on TCRB rearrangement remained unresolved. PCR might favor shorter templates, but patient and control samples were amplified and corrected together, so any skew would affect both groups equally. Patients with type 1 diabetes made fewer insertions and deleted more nucleotides at VDJ recombination sites, implying thymic rearrangement abnormalities.

This chain joins TRBV9 to TRBJ2-1, with TRBD2 perhaps the D gene, on 6 matching bases. Sequencing was carried out using Tregs from blood. What the cell subset or site label conveys for this sample: regulatory CD4+ T cells. The receptor comes from a young man with type 1 diabetes. The sequence in DNA is TGTGCCAGAGCTGTAATGGGGAGGACCTACAATGAGCAGTTCTTC. This codes for CARAVMGRTYNEQFF.